The 21 T cell receptor beta chains below were found in one sample sequenced in a study of Graves' ophthalmopathy and Graves' hyperthyroidism. RNA transcripts were the source from which TCR beta CDR3 regions were amplified. After a first-round RT-PCR with HTBI primers, a second-round multiplex PCR was run. Each CDR3 protein gets one entry after TCRdb re-called the multiplex PCR reads with MiXCR. Of roughly 1.1 million distinct CDR3 sequences listed, roughly 35% are singletons. Sequences were obtained from peripheral blood or thyroid tissue (not recorded which). Receptors were obtained from an adult man with Graves' hyperthyroidism.

In this sample, this clonotype turned up many times. The V call is TRBV20-1, the J call TRBJ2-7; D is unresolved. CDR1 DFQATT and CDR2 SNEGSKA come from the germline V gene (reference sequence). CDR3 length equals 10 residues. Trimming left V 3 bases short and J 5 bases short, with 5 bases between. As DNA, the CDR3 is TGCAGTGCTAGGATGGACGAGCAGTACTTC. Translated, it gives CSARMDEQYF.

The chain recombines TRBV9 with TRBJ2-6; 7 positions agree with TRBD2. The CDR3 runs 20 residues. Germline CDR1 and CDR2: SGDLS and YYNGEE. J was trimmed by 0 bases and V by 0 bases; bases with no gene match: 12. This CDR3 reads CASSVEGGAALGSGANVLTF. The CDR3 DNA reads as TGTGCCAGCAGCGTAGAGGGAGGGGCAGCACTTGGCTCTGGGGCCAACGTCCTGACTTTC.

This clonotype was seen at least ten times. This chain links TRBV9 with TRBJ1-5; D unresolved. CDR1 is SGDLS and CDR2 is YYNGEE in the germline V gene. Trimming removed 0 bases at V and 5 bases at J, with 12 bases between. The CDR3 is made up of 15 amino acids. In DNA form, the CDR3 reads TGTGCCAGCAGCGTAGGAGACATTATCGATCAGCCCCAGCATTTT. The encoded protein is CASSVGDIIDQPQHF.

The chain combines TRBV12-3 or TRBV12-4 with TRBJ1-2; D might be TRBD1 (6 bases). This CDR3 spans 13 amino acids. V lost 5 bases to trimming and J lost 4 bases, with 11 bases between them. The CDR3 here is CASSQMTGYGYTF. CDR3 nucleotides: TGTGCCAGCAGTCAGATGACAGGCTATGGCTACACCTTC.

The gene calls are TRBV29-1 and TRBJ2-3, with D possibly TRBD1 on 7 matching bases. Trimming stripped 4 bases from V and 4 bases from J, with 21 bases between. CDR3 length: 16 amino acids. The germline gives CDR1 SQVTM, CDR2 ANQGSEA. CDR3 amino acids: CSVAMTTGTGADTQYF. The CDR3 nucleotides are TGCAGCGTTGCGATGACGACAGGGACTGGGGCAGATACGCAGTATTTT.

The gene calls are TRBV6-1 and TRBJ2-7; the D is unclear. CDR3 length: 13 residues. Trimming stripped 7 bases from V and 0 bases from J, with 10 bases between. Germline CDR1 is MNHNS and CDR2 is SASEGT. The CDR3 sequence: CASIHRISYEQYF. In nucleotides, the CDR3 is TGTGCCAGCATACACAGAATCTCCTACGAGCAGTACTTC.

The chain has TRBV20-1 and TRBJ1-5; no clear D gene. This CDR3 has 13 amino acids. V lost 5 bases and J lost 1, with 9 bases in between. Germline V gene lookup returns CDR1 DFQATT and CDR2 SNEGSKA (reference sequence). For the CDR3, the DNA is TGCAGTGCTGGAGGACCGAGCAATCAGCCCCAGCATTTT. Its protein product is CSAGGPSNQPQHF.

This clonotype was counted between two and nine times. This chain connects TRBV5-1 to TRBJ1-1, with D tentatively TRBD1 (6 bases). The V end lost 4 bases, the J end lost 5 bases, and 18 bases lay between the germline ends. The CDR3 spans 15 residues. Germline V gene data show CDR1 as SGHRS and CDR2 as YFSETQ. CDR3 nucleotides: TGCGCCAGCAGCCCGGGAGGGGGGGCGCTTACTGAAGCTTTCTTT. Protein product: CASSPGGGALTEAFF.

On this clonotype: Just one base apart from a much larger clone, this may be a read error. V usage is TRBV7-9 and J usage is TRBJ2-7; TRBD1 agrees at 9 bases. The CDR3 extends over 14 amino acids. In germline, CDR1 is SEHNR, CDR2 FQNEAQ (reference sequence). J gave up 0 bases and V 6 bases, and 3 bases lay outside the gene matches. DNA for the CDR3: TGTGCCAGCAGAGGGACAGGGACCTCCTACGAGCAGTACTTC. Amino acids: CASRGTGTSYEQYF.

This clonotype occurred a few times. The genes are TRBV30 and TRBJ1-2, with 7 bases matching TRBD1. The V segment lost 2 bases and the J segment 3 bases; nucleotides outside the gene matches: 12. The germline gives CDR1 GTSNPN, CDR2 SVGIG (reference sequence). The CDR3 has 16 amino acids. The CDR3 DNA follows: TGTGCCTGGAGTTCCGGTTTTGGCAGGGGGGACTATGGCTACACCTTC. Encoded protein: CAWSSGFGRGDYGYTF.

The V and J genes are TRBV6-5 and TRBJ1-1; D gene ambiguous. V gave up 0 bases and J gave up 4 bases, with 18 bases separating them. There are 17 residues in the CDR3. Germline CDR1 and CDR2: MNHEY and SVGAGI. The CDR3 sequence is CASSYSISTVRPTEAFF. The CDR3 bases are TGTGCCAGCAGTTACTCGATTTCGACTGTCAGGCCCACTGAAGCTTTCTTT.

This clonotype occurred a few times. This sequence joins TRBV7-9 and TRBJ2-7; 13 nucleotides agree with TRBD2. Germline values: CDR1 SEHNR, CDR2 FQNEAQ (reference sequence). The CDR3 runs to 16 residues. V shed 6 bases and J 6 bases; nucleotides not matched to a gene: 11. The CDR3 coding sequence is TGTGCCAGCAGGATTTCCGGGACTAGCGGGACCCCCGAGCAGTACTTC. This sequence encodes CASRISGTSGTPEQYF. The complete variable domain, with remaining parts taken from reference TRBV7-9 and TRBJ2-7, reads DTGVSQNPRHKITKRGQNVTFRCDPISEHNRLYWYRQTLGQGPEFLTYFQNEAQLEKSRLLSDRFSAERPKGSFSTLEIQRTEQGDSAMYLCASRISGTSGTPEQYFGPGTRLTVT.

This chain connects TRBV30 to TRBJ1-4; possible D gene TRBD1, 5 bases. Per germline, CDR1 GTSNPN and CDR2 SVGIG (reference sequence). The length of the CDR3 is 11 residues. The V gene lost 8 bases and the J gene lost 6 bases, with 10 bases spanning the gap. CDR3 sequence reads: CARGGDEKLFF. The CDR3 DNA follows: TGTGCCCGCGGAGGGGATGAAAAACTGTTTTTT.

This chain connects TRBV27 to TRBJ1-2, with D tentatively TRBD1 (5 bases). This CDR3 contains 13 residues. Trimming pared 10 bases from V and 6 bases from J, leaving 18 bases between. CDR1 is MNHEY and CDR2 is SMNVEV in the germline V gene (reference sequence). The chain's CDR3 is CATRDRLLDGYTF. The CDR3 DNA is TGTGCCACCAGAGACAGACTGTTGGATGGCTACACCTTC.

The chain links TRBV24-1 to TRBJ2-5; 11 nucleotides align to TRBD2. V dropped 3 bases and J dropped 5; count of bases not matched to a gene: 7. This CDR3 has 16 amino acids. Per the germline V gene, CDR1 is KGHDR and CDR2 is SFDVKD. CDR3 loop: CATSDRLAGQEETQYF. The CDR3 DNA sequence: TGTGCCACCAGTGATAGACTAGCGGGGCAAGAGGAGACCCAGTACTTC.

The genes are TRBV12-3 or TRBV12-4 and TRBJ2-2; perhaps TRBD1 as D (5 bases). The CDR3 is made up of 14 amino acids. Between the trimmed V and J ends, which lost 6 bases and 3 bases, there was a span of 11 bases. In DNA form, the CDR3 reads TGTGCCAGCAGCGCCAGGGAACACACCGGGGAGCTGTTTTTT. Translation gives CASSAREHTGELFF.

This chain uses TRBV6-5 with TRBJ1-1; D is uncertain. Trimming took off 3 bases at V and 0 bases at J, with 17 bases between the two ends. The CDR3 has 17 amino acids. In germline, CDR1 is MNHEY, CDR2 SVGAGI. The chain's CDR3 is CASSYVNLRVVNTEAFF. The CDR3 DNA sequence: TGTGCCAGCAGTTATGTGAACTTACGGGTCGTGAACACTGAAGCTTTCTTT.

This clonotype showed up many times. V is TRBV12-3 or TRBV12-4 and J is TRBJ1-2, with TRBD1 as a possible D gene (5 bases). The CDR3 runs to 14 residues. The V end was cut by 2 bases, the J end by 2 bases, with 9 bases between. CDR3 DNA: TGTGCCAGCAGTTTAACATGGGACAACTATGGCTACACCTTC. It translates to CASSLTWDNYGYTF.

This clonotype was detected only a few times. V gene TRBV10-3 combines with J gene TRBJ2-7; D not certain. The CDR3 runs to 13 residues. Between the trimmed V and J ends, which lost 10 bases and 2 bases, there was a span of 15 bases. CDR1 is ENHRY and CDR2 is SYGVKD in the germline V gene. CDR3 loop: CASRTPPTYEQYF. In DNA, the CDR3 is TGTGCCAGCAGAACTCCGCCTACCTACGAGCAGTACTTC.

At least ten counts were recorded for this clonotype. V is TRBV20-1 and J is TRBJ1-4; D unclear. Germline CDR1 and CDR2: DFQATT and SNEGSKA (reference sequence). Trimming pared 3 bases from V and 7 bases from J, leaving 12 bases between. This CDR3 spans 13 amino acids. The CDR3 protein is CSASTALGEKLFF. In DNA, the CDR3 is TGCAGTGCTAGCACAGCCTTAGGTGAAAAACTGTTTTTT.

This clonotype was observed at least ten times. The chain is built from TRBV2 and TRBJ2-7; possible D gene TRBD1, 6 bases. The V and J ends lost 2 bases and 3 bases respectively, with 8 bases between them. There are 13 residues in the CDR3. The germline V gene has CDR1 SNHLY and CDR2 FYNNEI. CDR3 coding DNA: TGTGCCAGCAGTGAACAACAGGGCTACGAGCAGTACTTC. This sequence encodes CASSEQQGYEQYF.